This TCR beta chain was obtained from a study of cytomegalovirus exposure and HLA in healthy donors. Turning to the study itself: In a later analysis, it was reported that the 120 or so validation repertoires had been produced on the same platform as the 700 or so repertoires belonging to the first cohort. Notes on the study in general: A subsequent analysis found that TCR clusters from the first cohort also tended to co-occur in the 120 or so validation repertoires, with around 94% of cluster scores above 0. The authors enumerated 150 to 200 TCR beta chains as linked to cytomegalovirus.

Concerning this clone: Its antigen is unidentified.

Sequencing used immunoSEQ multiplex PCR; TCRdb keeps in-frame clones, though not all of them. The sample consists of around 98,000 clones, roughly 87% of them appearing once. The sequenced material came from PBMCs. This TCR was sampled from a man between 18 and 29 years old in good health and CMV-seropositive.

The CDR3 loop reads CASSQRTANYGYTF. CDR3 coding DNA: TGTGCCAGCAGCCAACGGACAGCTAACTATGGCTACACCTTC. The chain couples TRBV6-5 to TRBJ1-2; D is perhaps TRBD1 (6 bases). Germline CDR1 reads MNHEY; CDR2 reads SVGAGI. Trimming stripped 6 bases from V and 0 bases from J, with 11 bases between. The CDR3 sequence is 14 residues long.